Presented here are 26 T cell receptor beta chains from one specimen sequenced in a study of T-cell reconstitution after alpha-beta-depleted transplantation in children. Preparation of the TCRbeta library involved a method that used unique molecular identifiers. TCRdb processed the PCR reads anew with MiXCR; each CDR3 protein has one entry. The sample records some 390,000 distinct CDR3 sequences, 20% being singletons. Here the sequenced sample was PBMCs from the stem cell graft donor, taken from the stem cell graft. These receptors came from a human donor who donated a stem cell graft to a child with acute myeloid leukemia.

This clonotype was observed many times. The chain couples TRBV29-1 to TRBJ2-5; either TRBD1 or TRBD2 may supply D (5 bases each). CDR3 length: 13 residues. Trimming left V 4 bases short and J 1 base short, with 10 bases between. CDR1 is SQVTM and CDR2 is ANQGSEA in the germline V gene. The DNA of the CDR3 is TGCAGCGTTGCTACCGGGGCCCAAGAGACCCAGTACTTC. This sequence encodes CSVATGAQETQYF.

This clonotype came up a few times. The chain joins TRBV29-1 to TRBJ1-1, with a tentative D call TRBD1 (6 bases). The V gene lost 4 bases and the J gene lost 0 bases, with 15 bases spanning the gap. Germline lookup yields CDR1 SQVTM and CDR2 ANQGSEA. This CDR3 is 15 amino acids long. The DNA for the CDR3 is TGCAGCGTTGGCTGGGTCGGACAGATGAACACTGAAGCTTTCTTT. Translation: CSVGWVGQMNTEAFF.

To note about this clonotype: The CDR3 end shows no conserved phenylalanine or tryptophan, and so a read error is likely. J is TRBJ2-3 and V is TRBV25-1; 7 bases are a match to TRBD1. J lost 2 bases, V lost 4 bases, and 9 bases had no gene match. Germline V CDR1 and CDR2: MGHDK, SYGVNS. CDR3 size: 16 residues. The CDR3 DNA sequence: TGTGCCAGCAGTGCTCAAACGGGACAGAACACAGATACGCAGTATATT. Translating it yields CASSAQTGQNTDTQYI.

This clonotype was seen a handful of times. This chain connects TRBV5-1 to TRBJ2-3; 8 bases map to TRBD2. V lost 0 bases, J lost 5 bases, and 2 bases stayed unmatched. Per germline, CDR1 SGHRS and CDR2 YFSETQ. This CDR3 is built from 14 residues. CDR3 sequence (DNA): TGCGCCAGCAGCTTGGCCACTAGCGGAGATACGCAGTATTTT. Translated: CASSLATSGDTQYF.

This clonotype was found many times. This chain uses TRBV29-1 with TRBJ2-1, with TRBD2 identical over 10 bases. Losses at the gene ends were 7 bases for V and 10 bases for J; bases not matched to a gene: 4. CDR1 and CDR2 (germline): SQVTM, ANQGSEA. The CDR3 spans 11 residues. The CDR3 nucleotides are TGCAGCGCTAGCGGGAGTGGCGAGCAGTTCTTC. Residues: CSASGSGEQFF.

This clonotype was seen only a few times. The chain employs TRBV11-2 and TRBJ2-4; D is undetermined. Trimming removed 0 bases at V and 6 bases at J, with 9 bases between. The CDR3 consists of 14 residues. From germline, CDR1 is SGHAT and CDR2 FQNNGV. CDR3 sequence reads: CASSLDRSGNIQYF. DNA for the CDR3: TGTGCCAGCAGCTTAGATCGGTCAGGAAACATTCAGTACTTC.

V gene TRBV6-1 combines with J gene TRBJ2-3, with TRBD2 identical over 12 bases. The CDR3 sequence is 19 residues long. Losses at the gene ends were 4 bases for V and 3 bases for J; bases not matched to a gene: 14. Germline V lookup: CDR1 MNHNS, CDR2 SASEGT. The DNA of the CDR3 is TGTGCCAGCAGTGGAGGGGGCGGGTCGCTAGCGGGAGGGACAGATACGCAGTATTTT. Protein sequence: CASSGGGGSLAGGTDTQYF.

This clonotype was seen more than once but under ten times. The chain has TRBV29-1 and TRBJ2-7; possibly TRBD1 or TRBD2 for D (6 bases each). The germline V gene encodes CDR1 SQVTM and CDR2 ANQGSEA. Trimming left V 4 bases short and J 4 bases short, with 23 bases between. The CDR3 is made up of 16 amino acids. The CDR3: CSVATPGALANYEQYF. CDR3 bases: TGCAGCGTTGCGACTCCGGGGGCCCTAGCTAATTACGAGCAGTACTTC.

This clonotype was seen more than once but under ten times. The J gene is TRBJ1-1, the V gene TRBV4-1; no reliable D call. The length of the CDR3 is 13 residues. From germline, CDR1 is MGHRA and CDR2 YSYEKL. V gave up 2 bases and J gave up 4 bases, with 8 bases separating them. In DNA, the CDR3 is TGCGCCAGCAGCCAAACGGGTTTCACTGAAGCTTTCTTT. Protein sequence: CASSQTGFTEAFF.

This clonotype was seen a handful of times. This CDR3 is CASSRTSNEKLFF. DNA of the CDR3: TGTGCCAGCAGCCGGACCTCTAATGAAAAACTGTTTTTT. This chain links TRBV11-3 with TRBJ1-4, with no clear D. This CDR3 spans 13 amino acids. Trimming pared 5 bases from V and 3 bases from J, leaving 7 bases between. CDR1 is SGHNT and CDR2 is YENEEA in the germline V gene.

This clonotype was observed a handful of times. The chain links TRBV24-1 to TRBJ2-7; possibly TRBD1 for D (6 bases). V lost 4 bases, J lost 0 bases, and 9 bases lay in between. This CDR3 spans 14 amino acids. CDR1 and CDR2 (germline): KGHDR, SFDVKD. The CDR3 sequence: CATSETGLSYEQYF. CDR3 bases: TGTGCCACCAGTGAGACAGGACTCTCCTACGAGCAGTACTTC.

This rearrangement joins TRBV20-1 to TRBJ2-1, with TRBD1 identical over 10 bases. The CDR3 is made up of 17 amino acids. V lost 1 base, J lost 4 bases, and 10 bases stayed unmatched. In germline, CDR1 is DFQATT, CDR2 SNEGSKA (reference sequence). The CDR3 region has the DNA TGCAGTGCTAGAGCAATGGGTGACAGGGGGCTATACAATGAGCAGTTCTTC. It translates to CSARAMGDRGLYNEQFF.

This clonotype was detected many times. This chain uses TRBV20-1 with TRBJ2-1; D is unresolved. Germline CDR1 DFQATT, CDR2 SNEGSKA (reference sequence). The CDR3 totals 10 residues. Trimming removed 5 bases at V and 7 bases at J, with 6 bases between. The CDR3 loop is CSAGKNEQFF. CDR3 sequence (DNA): TGCAGTGCTGGTAAAAATGAGCAGTTCTTC.

The chain recombines TRBV7-9 with TRBJ2-1; 10 nucleotides align to TRBD2. The CDR3 has 14 residues. Germline V gene lookup returns CDR1 SEHNR and CDR2 FQNEAQ (reference sequence). After removal of 8 bases from V and 5 bases from J, the junction contained 6 bases not matched to a gene. The CDR3, as DNA: TGTGCCAGCCAAATTAGCGGGAGGCACAATGAGCAGTTCTTC. This translates into CASQISGRHNEQFF.

The chain couples TRBV5-1 to TRBJ2-5; D is ambiguous. The CDR3 spans 13 residues. V lost 1 base to trimming and J lost 1 base, with 5 bases between them. The germline gives CDR1 SGHRS, CDR2 YFSETQ. The CDR3 here is CASSLISQETQYF. CDR3 sequence (DNA): TGCGCCAGCAGCTTGATTAGCCAAGAGACCCAGTACTTC.

The chain is built from TRBV4-2 and TRBJ1-2; 8 bases are a match to TRBD1. Unmatched junction bases numbered 10, after V lost 2 bases and J lost 8 bases. The CDR3 extends over 15 amino acids. Germline V gives CDR1 LGHNA, CDR2 YNFKEQ. CDR3 nucleotide sequence: TGTGCCAGCAGCCAATACCAGGACAGGGTCGGGGGCTACACCTTC. Its translation: CASSQYQDRVGGYTF.

There are a few counts of this clonotype. The chain couples TRBV11-2 to TRBJ2-7, with 15 bases matching TRBD2. V was clipped by 5 bases and J by 1 base; unmatched bases: 9. This CDR3 region has 18 residues. Looked up from germline, CDR1 is SGHAT and CDR2 is FQNNGV. The CDR3 DNA reads as TGTGCCAGCAGCCCGGGACTAGCGGGAGGCTGGAGGTCCTACGAGCAGTACTTC. Its translation: CASSPGLAGGWRSYEQYF.

This clonotype was counted between two and nine times. The genes are TRBV7-6 and TRBJ2-5; TRBD1 or TRBD2 may be the D gene (6 bases each). Deletions cut 6 bases from V and 5 bases from J, with 19 bases between. The CDR3 sequence is 15 residues long. Germline V CDR1 and CDR2: SGHVS, FNYEAQ. CDR3 sequence reads: CASSLGRGLGETQYF. In DNA, the CDR3 is TGTGCCAGCAGTTTGGGCCGGGGGCTTGGGGAGACCCAGTACTTC.

The chain uses TRBV12-3 or TRBV12-4 and TRBJ2-7; 9 bases are shared with TRBD2. The CDR3 has 20 amino acids. Germline trimming cut 3 bases from V and 5 bases from J; bases unmatched to any gene: 23. CDR3 region: CASSFVAGGPGSLPGDEQYF. CDR3 bases: TGTGCCAGCAGTTTTGTGGCGGGAGGGCCGGGGAGTTTGCCGGGCGACGAGCAGTACTTC.

The chain links TRBV29-1 to TRBJ2-3; D is uncertain. CDR1 SQVTM and CDR2 ANQGSEA come from the germline V gene. Trimming shortened V by 4 bases and J by 6 bases, and 14 bases separated the two germline ends. This CDR3 contains 13 residues. This chain's CDR3 is CSVVPPNGDTQYF. The CDR3 DNA follows: TGCAGCGTTGTACCCCCAAACGGCGATACGCAGTATTTT.

This clonotype has at least ten counts. CDR3 coding DNA: TGTGCCAGCAGCACTACGACAAAAGCCAAAAACATTCAGTACTTC. Residues: CASSTTTKAKNIQYF. The V and J genes are TRBV21-1 and TRBJ2-4. TRBV21-1 is described as a pseudogene. This CDR3 has 15 residues.

This clonotype appeared a few times. This chain joins TRBV20-1 and TRBJ2-1; no clear D. Germline CDR1 and CDR2: DFQATT and SNEGSKA (reference sequence). Trimming stripped 3 bases from V and 3 bases from J, with 12 bases between. The CDR3 totals 14 residues. CDR3 residues: CSARWYLRYNEQFF. The CDR3 DNA reads TGCAGTGCTAGGTGGTACCTCCGCTACAATGAGCAGTTCTTC.

This clonotype appeared a few times. This chain links TRBV4-3 with TRBJ2-5; D not resolved. This CDR3 spans 14 amino acids. Germline values: CDR1 LGHNA, CDR2 YSLEER. V was trimmed by 0 bases and J by 5 bases, leaving 10 bases between them. CDR3 sequence: CASSQDLWDETQYF. The CDR3 nucleotides read TGCGCCAGCAGCCAAGATCTGTGGGATGAGACCCAGTACTTC.

There are many counts of this clonotype. The V and J genes are TRBV10-2 and TRBJ1-1; D uncertain. V dropped 3 bases and J dropped 6 bases, with 14 bases sitting between them. CDR3 length: 14 residues. The germline gives CDR1 WSHSY, CDR2 SAAADI. The CDR3 here is CASSENGDGAEAFF. The CDR3 DNA reads as TGCGCCAGCAGTGAAAATGGCGATGGCGCTGAAGCTTTCTTT.

This clonotype has more than one count but fewer than ten. The rearrangement links TRBV3-1 to TRBJ1-1; a weak D match, TRBD1 (6 bases). V lost 3 bases and J 6 bases, leaving 20 bases between the germline ends. CDR1 is LGHDT, CDR2 YNNKEL, per germline (reference sequence). The CDR3 spans 16 residues. CDR3 sequence (DNA): TGTGCCAGCAGCCACCGTGAAGGACAGAGGTTCCCTGAAGCTTTCTTT. This gives the protein CASSHREGQRFPEAFF. The full variable domain, rest sourced from reference TRBV3-1 and TRBJ1-1, is DTAVSQTPKYLVTQMGNDKSIKCEQNLGHDTMYWYKQDSKKFLKIMFSYNNKELIINETVPNRFSPKSPDKAHLNLHINSLELGDSAVYFCASSHREGQRFPEAFFGQGTRLTVV.

This clonotype was detected a few times. The chain recombines TRBV6-1 with TRBJ2-1; D is perhaps TRBD2 (6 bases). Germline loops: CDR1 MNHNS, CDR2 SASEGT. CDR3 length: 15 residues. Trimming cost V 6 bases and J 0 bases, with 12 bases left between them. The CDR3 protein is CASRRDGGSYNEQFF. The CDR3 nucleotides read TGTGCCAGCAGACGGGACGGGGGCTCCTACAATGAGCAGTTCTTC.